Listed below are T cell receptor beta chains from one sample, sequenced in a study of response to subunit inactivated influenza vaccine. TCRdb redid the calling of the RT-PCR reads with MiXCR, one entry per CDR3 protein. The table records roughly 170,000 distinct CDR3 sequences, around 9% of them present only once. The sample was non-naive T cells sorted from PBMCs, taken on the day of vaccination. These TCRs come from a man aged 45-65 years who received an inactivated influenza vaccine. Each CDR3 is given with its conserved first and last residue. A D gene is named only where the DNA matches it firmly. Not all rows give a size; the values are once, few, many and, for expanded clones, a class.

d_call	j_call	cdr3_length	v_call	clone_size	cdr3_aa	cdr3_nt
-	TRBJ2-7	11	TRBV20-1	-	CSARPVKEQYF	TGCAGTGCTAGACCTGTTAAAGAGCAGTACTTC
TRBD1	TRBJ2-1	16	TRBV7-2	few	CASSTQTGSSYNEQFF	TGTGCCAGCAGCACCCAGACAGGGAGCTCCTACAATGAGCAGTTCTTC
-	TRBJ2-5	16	TRBV5-1	many	CASSYLGTASQETQYF	TGCGCCAGCAGCTACCTAGGGACTGCCTCCCAAGAGACCCAGTACTTC
TRBD2	TRBJ2-2	16	TRBV6-1	few	CASSDLAGGRTGELFF	TGTGCCAGCAGTGATTTAGCGGGGGGGCGTACCGGGGAGCTGTTTTTT
TRBD1	TRBJ2-5	15	TRBV25-1	many	CASSVNRGLAETQYF	TGTGCCAGCAGTGTTAACAGGGGGCTGGCAGAGACCCAGTACTTC
-	TRBJ2-1	15	TRBV20-1	few	CSAHSDMNPSGEQFF	TGCAGTGCGCACAGCGATATGAACCCCTCCGGGGAGCAGTTCTTC
-	TRBJ1-1	14	TRBV2	few	CASRPGRFEAEAFF	TGTGCCAGCAGGCCGGGGAGGTTTGAGGCTGAAGCTTTCTTT
TRBD2	TRBJ2-2	17	TRBV7-2	-	CASSLSGGAFHTGELFF	TGTGCCAGCAGCTTGAGCGGGGGGGCCTTTCACACCGGGGAGCTGTTTTTT
-	TRBJ1-1	13	TRBV4-1	many	CASSQVSTPKAFF	TGCGCCAGCAGCCAAGTCTCAACTCCCAAAGCTTTCTTT
-	TRBJ2-7	12	TRBV3-1	-	CASSQALNEQYF	TGTGCCAGCAGCCAAGCTTTGAACGAGCAGTACTTC
-	TRBJ1-1	12	TRBV11-2	-	CASSPGVREAFF	TGTGCCAGCAGCCCGGGGGTGCGTGAAGCTTTCTTT
-	TRBJ1-4	16	TRBV4-2	few	CASSQDPAATNEKLFF	TGTGCCAGCAGCCAAGATCCGGCAGCAACTAATGAAAAACTGTTTTTT
TRBD1	TRBJ2-4	13	TRBV20-1	many	CSAYRDRGYIQYF	TGCAGTGCCTACCGGGACAGGGGCTACATTCAGTACTTC
-	TRBJ2-3	13	TRBV5-4	many	CASSFLNTDTQYF	TGTGCCAGCAGCTTCCTAAACACAGATACGCAGTATTTT
-	TRBJ2-2	15	TRBV4-3	-	CASSQDWRSRGELFF	TGCGCCAGCAGCCAAGATTGGCGGTCTAGGGGGGAGCTGTTTTTT
-	TRBJ1-4	13	TRBV7-2	many	CASRAPGVEKLFF	TGTGCCAGCAGAGCCCCCGGCGTTGAAAAACTGTTTTTT
TRBD2	TRBJ2-7	16	TRBV7-2	few	CASSPYLAGGPYEQYF	TGTGCCAGCAGCCCATATCTAGCGGGAGGGCCTTACGAGCAGTACTTC
-	TRBJ2-7	14	TRBV6-5	-	CASSWNQGYYEQYF	TGTGCCAGCAGTTGGAATCAGGGTTACTACGAGCAGTACTTC
-	TRBJ2-3	14	TRBV7-3	-	CASSFGVSADTQYF	TGTGCCAGCAGCTTCGGGGTTTCCGCAGATACGCAGTATTTT
-	TRBJ1-2	14	TRBV7-2	many	CASSSSSQFGGYTF	TGTGCCAGCAGCTCCTCGTCTCAATTCGGTGGCTACACCTTC
-	TRBJ2-7	14	TRBV10-3	many	CAISESRVSYEQYF	TGTGCCATCAGTGAGTCAAGGGTCTCCTACGAGCAGTACTTC
-	TRBJ1-1	12	TRBV12-3/TRBV12-4	-	CASSHGTVNAFF	TGTGCCAGCAGCCACGGGACTGTGAACGCTTTCTTT
-	TRBJ2-7	16	TRBV4-1	-	CASSQDPGTRSYEQYF	TGCGCCAGCAGCCAAGATCCGGGGACAAGGAGCTACGAGCAGTACTTC
-	TRBJ1-1	15	TRBV18	many	CASSPYTGLNTEAFF	TGTGCCAGCTCACCTTATACCGGTCTGAACACTGAAGCTTTCTTT
-	TRBJ2-2	13	TRBV12-5	many	CASGLGHTGELFF	TGTGCTAGTGGTTTGGGCCACACCGGGGAGCTGTTTTTT
-	TRBJ2-2	14	TRBV20-1	few	CSVAGLMNTGELFF	TGCAGTGTAGCTGGACTCATGAACACCGGGGAGCTGTTTTTT
-	TRBJ1-1	12	TRBV29-1	few	CSVLLTDRRAFF	TGCAGCGTCCTCCTGACAGATAGGAGAGCTTTCTTT
-	TRBJ1-3	11	TRBV20-1	few	CSASLLDTIYF	TGCAGTGCTAGCCTATTGGACACCATATATTTT
-	TRBJ1-4	13	TRBV6-1	-	CASSQTREEKLFF	TGTGCCAGCAGTCAGACAAGGGAGGAAAAACTGTTTTTT
TRBD1	TRBJ1-1	15	TRBV7-2	many	CASSLEAGGWTEAFF	TGTGCCAGCAGCTTAGAGGCAGGGGGATGGACTGAAGCTTTCTTT
-	TRBJ2-7	12	TRBV20-1	few	CSASGEYYEQYF	TGCAGTGCTAGTGGGGAATACTACGAGCAGTACTTC
-	TRBJ1-6	15	TRBV12-3/TRBV12-4	-	CASTLGAGFSSPLHF	TGTGCCAGCACTCTAGGGGCTGGGTTTTCCTCACCCCTCCACTTT
TRBD1	TRBJ1-4	16	TRBV7-9	few	CASSLTSGTGGEKLFF	TGTGCCAGCAGCTTAACTTCCGGGACAGGGGGTGAAAAACTGTTTTTT
-	TRBJ1-1	14	TRBV4-1	many	CASSRVGVNTEAFF	TGCGCCAGCAGCCGGGTAGGGGTGAACACTGAAGCTTTCTTT
TRBD2	TRBJ2-5	17	TRBV20-1	many	CSARWPSIGGIMETQYF	TGCAGTGCTAGATGGCCCTCCATCGGGGGGATTATGGAGACCCAGTACTTC
TRBD1	TRBJ1-5	17	TRBV20-1	-	CSARRGTGGAGNQPQHF	TGCAGTGCTAGAAGGGGGACAGGGGGCGCTGGCAATCAGCCCCAGCATTTT
TRBD1	TRBJ2-2	15	TRBV4-1	many	CASSPPTGGIGELFF	TGCGCCAGCAGCCCCCCGACAGGGGGCATCGGGGAGCTGTTTTTT
-	TRBJ2-7	15	TRBV7-8	few	CASSLSAGSVYEQYF	TGTGCCAGCAGCTTAAGTGCAGGGTCGGTCTACGAGCAGTACTTC
-	TRBJ2-1	12	TRBV29-1	many	CSVLDISNEQFF	TGCAGCGTCCTGGACATTTCCAATGAGCAGTTCTTC
-	TRBJ1-2	15	TRBV5-1	many	CASSGFAGGDYGYTF	TGCGCCAGCAGCGGATTCGCGGGGGGCGACTATGGCTACACCTTC
-	TRBJ2-1	15	TRBV7-9	many	CASSLPLGRYNEQFF	TGTGCCAGCAGCTTGCCTTTAGGACGGTACAATGAGCAGTTCTTC
TRBD2	TRBJ2-5	15	TRBV2	-	CASSDRGGLQETQYF	TGTGCCAGCAGTGACCGCGGGGGGCTCCAAGAGACCCAGTACTTC
-	TRBJ2-3	14	TRBV5-5	few	CASSLRQTTDTQYF	TGTGCCAGCAGCTTGCGGCAGACGACAGATACGCAGTATTTT
-	TRBJ2-3	14	TRBV20-1	-	CSARGVQGPDTQYF	TGCAGTGCTAGAGGAGTTCAGGGGCCAGATACGCAGTATTTT
TRBD1	TRBJ2-5	22	TRBV25-1	many	CASSEYSGTGGTFRRDQETQYF	TGTGCCAGCAGTGAATATAGCGGGACAGGGGGGACCTTCCGGAGGGATCAAGAGACCCAGTACTTC
-	TRBJ1-1	13	TRBV30	few	CAWSVGTGQRAFF	TGTGCCTGGAGTGTTGGTACTGGACAGAGAGCTTTCTTT
-	TRBJ2-2	14	TRBV5-1	-	CASSLDPATGELFF	TGCGCCAGCAGCTTGGATCCAGCGACCGGGGAGCTGTTTTTT
TRBD1	TRBJ2-1	15	TRBV5-1	few	CASSLTGGSGNEQFF	TGCGCCAGCAGCTTGACAGGGGGATCTGGAAATGAGCAGTTCTTC
TRBD1	TRBJ2-5	15	TRBV5-1	few	CASSYGTGISETQYF	TGCGCCAGCAGCTACGGGACAGGGATATCGGAGACCCAGTACTTC